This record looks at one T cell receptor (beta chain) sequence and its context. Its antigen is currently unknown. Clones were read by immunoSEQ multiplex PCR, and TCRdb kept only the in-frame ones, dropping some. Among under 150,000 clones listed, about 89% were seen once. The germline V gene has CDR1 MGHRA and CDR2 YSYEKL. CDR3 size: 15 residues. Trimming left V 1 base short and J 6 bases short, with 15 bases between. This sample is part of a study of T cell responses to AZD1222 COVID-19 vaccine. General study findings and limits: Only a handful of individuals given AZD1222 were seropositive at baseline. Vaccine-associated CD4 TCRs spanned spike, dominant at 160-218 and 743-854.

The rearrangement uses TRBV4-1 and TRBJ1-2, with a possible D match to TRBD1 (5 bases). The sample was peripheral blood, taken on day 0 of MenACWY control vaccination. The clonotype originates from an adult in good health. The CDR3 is CASSQGAGTVDGYTF. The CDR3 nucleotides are TGCGCCAGCAGCCAAGGGGCCGGGACTGTTGATGGCTACACCTTC.